This T cell receptor (beta chain) emerged from a study of shared clonotypes between healthy human individuals. In regard to this clone: Its antigen is undetermined.

The authors distributed each subset's genomic DNA evenly over several immunoSEQ plates. Clones were read by immunoSEQ multiplex PCR, and TCRdb kept only the in-frame ones, dropping some. The sample holds over 1.5 million clones; 98% are singletons and the top ten take roughly 0.45%. Subsets obtained from CD4+ cells comprised CD45RA+ naive and CD45RA-negative memory cells. Whole-study findings and limits: It was observed that approximately 5% of naive CD4 clonotypes were shared across a handful of donors.

The CDR3 covers 18 residues. J lost 3 bases, V lost 0 bases, and 10 bases had no gene match. Per germline, CDR1 SGDLS and CDR2 YYNGEE. The sample was naive CD4+ T cells sorted from blood. As for subset: CD45RA+ positively selected. The chain recombines TRBV9 with TRBJ2-3; 10 positions agree with TRBD2. The sequence came from a man in his thirties or forties in good health. CDR3 DNA: TGTGCCAGCAGCGTAGTTTCAGCGGGAGGGCCGGGGACAGATACGCAGTATTTT. This codes for CASSVVSAGGPGTDTQYF.